A single sample gave rise to the 10 T cell receptor beta chains below, sequenced in a study of graft-versus-host responses after intestinal transplantation. Data came from immunoSEQ multiplex PCR; TCRdb stores just in-frame clones and leaves some out. In the table there are roughly 20,000 clones, over 40% of which are singletons. Co-plating was performed using roughly 200,000 CFSE-labeled responder cells and roughly 200,000 irradiated, violet-dye-labeled stimulator cells. The specimen comprised alloreactive CD8+ T cells from a mixed lymphocyte reaction culture, sampled before intestinal transplant. As for subset: CFSE-low proliferating T cells sorted from roughly six-day pre-transplant mixed lymphocyte reaction (GvH or HvG direction). The receptors originated from a human patient who received an intestinal transplant.

V usage is TRBV27 and J usage is TRBJ2-7, with 8 bases fitting TRBD2. Germline CDR1 MNHEY, CDR2 SMNVEV (reference sequence). This CDR3 spans 16 amino acids. V shed 2 bases, J shed 2 bases, and the junction held 8 bases outside the gene matches. CDR3 protein: CASSLSPELAAYEQYF. As DNA, the CDR3 is TGTGCCAGCAGTTTAAGCCCTGAACTAGCGGCCTACGAGCAGTACTTC.

The J gene is TRBJ2-1, the V gene TRBV9; D unclear. This CDR3 comprises 15 residues. V lost 2 bases and J 5 bases, leaving 14 bases between the germline ends. Germline CDR1 reads SGDLS; CDR2 reads YYNGEE. The DNA for the CDR3 is TGTGCCAGCAGCGTCGGTGTGGTCAGCAACAATGAGCAGTTCTTC. Translated, it gives CASSVGVVSNNEQFF. Combining the CDR3 with reference TRBV9 and TRBJ2-1 gives the whole variable domain DSGVTQTPKHLITATGQRVTLRCSPRSGDLSVYWYQQSLDQGLQFLIQYYNGEERAKGNILERFSAQQFPDLHSELNLSSLELGDSALYFCASSVGVVSNNEQFFGPGTRLTVL.

This clone was found a few times. The rearrangement joins TRBV7-8 to TRBJ1-3, with 8 nucleotides matching TRBD1. Unmatched junction bases numbered 18, after V lost 4 bases and J lost 1 base. This CDR3 has 20 residues. Germline CDR1 is SGHVS and CDR2 is FQNEAQ. CDR3 DNA sequence: TGTGCCAGCAGCTCCCACTACCGTGGACAGGGAGGAACATCTGGAAACACCATATATTTT. It yields the protein CASSSHYRGQGGTSGNTIYF. The variable domain in full, with the rest retrieved from reference TRBV7-8 and TRBJ1-3, is GAGVSQSPRYKVAKRGQDVALRCDPISGHVSLFWYQQALGQGPEFLTYFQNEAQLDKSGLPSDRFFAERPEGSVSTLKIQRTQQEDSAVYLCASSSHYRGQGGTSGNTIYFGEGSWLTVV.

This clone was found many times. The chain joins TRBV28 to TRBJ2-3; tentative D call: TRBD2 (6 bases). With 3 bases removed from V and 8 bases from J, the gap between germline ends came to 12 bases. Germline V gives CDR1 MDHEN, CDR2 SYDVKM. The CDR3 is 13 residues long. CDR3 bases: TGTGCCAGCAGTTTCTCGGGGGTATTTACGCAGTATTTT. It encodes CASSFSGVFTQYF.

This clone showed up just a few times. For the CDR3, the DNA is TGTGCCAGCAGTTACGGTTCTGCGGGTCACACCGGGGAGCTGTTTTTT. This codes for CASSYGSAGHTGELFF. The gene calls are TRBV6-5 and TRBJ2-2; D possibly corresponds to TRBD2 (5 bases). The germline gives CDR1 MNHEY, CDR2 SVGAGI. This CDR3 spans 16 amino acids. The V end was cut by 2 bases, the J end by 3 bases, with 13 bases between.

This clone rates as medium-sized. The gene calls are TRBV7-9 and TRBJ2-7; perhaps D is TRBD1 or TRBD2 (6 bases each). Trimming removed 3 bases from V and 4 bases from J, with 16 bases in between. Germline CDR1 SEHNR, CDR2 FQNEAQ (reference sequence). The CDR3 consists of 15 residues. The CDR3 nucleotides are TGTGCCAGCAGCTTGATGGGGGGCATGGTATACGAGCAGTACTTC. As protein: CASSLMGGMVYEQYF.

CDR3 region: CATSRDREAGNQYF. The DNA of the CDR3 is TGTGCCACCAGCAGAGATAGGGAGGCGGGGAACCAGTATTTT. The chain joins TRBV15 to TRBJ2-3; D possibly corresponds to TRBD2 (6 bases). The ends were cut back, 0 bases at V and 12 bases at J, with 16 bases in the middle. The V gene's germline CDR1 is LNHNV and CDR2 YYDKDF (reference sequence). This CDR3 has 14 residues.

The genes are TRBV27 and TRBJ1-5; D perhaps matches TRBD1 (5 bases). CDR3 length: 16 residues. V dropped 6 bases and J dropped 3 bases, with 18 bases sitting between them. Germline V gives CDR1 MNHEY, CDR2 SMNVEV (reference sequence). The CDR3 DNA is TGTGCCAGCAGACCCATGCGGGGGAAAAACAATCAGCCCCAGCATTTT. Protein product: CASRPMRGKNNQPQHF.

The gene calls are TRBV28 and TRBJ2-5; 13 bases line up with TRBD2. The CDR3 runs to 17 residues. The ends lost 5 bases at V and 5 bases at J; junction bases unmatched: 11. Germline CDR1 and CDR2: MDHEN and SYDVKM. In DNA form, the CDR3 reads TGTGCCAGCAGTACCGGGACTAGCGGGGTAGTTGGGGAGACCCAGTACTTC. Its translation is CASSTGTSGVVGETQYF.

This chain links TRBV27 with TRBJ1-2; D might be TRBD1 (6 bases). The CDR3 consists of 15 residues. From germline, CDR1 is MNHEY and CDR2 SMNVEV (reference sequence). V was clipped by 3 bases and J by 4 bases, with 15 bases between them. CDR3 DNA sequence: TGTGCCAGCAGTTTGGAGGGGGGGTTTAGCTATGGCTACACCTTC. Protein sequence: CASSLEGGFSYGYTF.